Following are 30 T cell receptor beta chains from one sample sequenced in a study of monozygotic twins with inflammatory bowel disease. Reprocessing the 5' RACE reads, TCRdb reports a single entry for every CDR3 protein and omits DNA. The record lists just over 300,000 distinct CDR3 sequences, of which the ten most abundant hold over 5%. Sequences were obtained from blood. These TCRs come from a human donor with ulcerative colitis or Crohn's disease, or a healthy co-twin of an affected twin (not recorded which).

The rearrangement uses TRBV18 and TRBJ1-4; the TRBD1 assignment by TCRdb is unverifiable without DNA. Germline CDR1 is KGHSH and CDR2 is LQKENI. The CDR3 has 16 residues. This CDR3 is CASSPVSGQAGEKLFF.

This rearrangement joins TRBV6-2 or TRBV6-3 to TRBJ1-6; without DNA, the TCRdb call of TRBD1 cannot be checked. Germline V lookup: CDR1 MNHEY, CDR2 SVGEGT. The CDR3 length is 13 residues. The CDR3 sequence is CATARAGNSPLHF.

The chain couples TRBV5-1 to TRBJ2-1. Germline V gives CDR1 SGHRS, CDR2 YFSETQ. The CDR3 is made up of 14 amino acids. The CDR3 loop reads CASTTESSYNEQFF.

The chain uses TRBV5-1 and TRBJ1-2. The CDR3 length is 14 residues. Germline CDR1 and CDR2: SGHRS and YFSETQ. The CDR3 region is CASSFGFNPYGYTF.

The rearrangement joins TRBV19 to TRBJ2-5. CDR3 length: 13 amino acids. From germline, CDR1 is LNHDA and CDR2 SQIVND (reference sequence). This CDR3 is CASSLDSEEIQYF.

The rearrangement joins TRBV19 to TRBJ2-2; TCRdb returns TRBD1, unconfirmable since there is no DNA. CDR1 is LNHDA, CDR2 SQIVND, per germline (reference sequence). CDR3 length: 17 amino acids. The CDR3 region is CASSTSRLGTGVPELFF.

The V and J genes are TRBV12-3 or TRBV12-4 and TRBJ2-7. CDR3 size: 14 residues. CDR3: CASSLSGTSYEQYF.

V usage is TRBV24-1 and J usage is TRBJ2-3. Germline V gene lookup returns CDR1 KGHDR and CDR2 SFDVKD. The CDR3 is 11 residues long. This chain's CDR3 is CATSVRDTQYF.

The J gene is TRBJ2-1, the V gene TRBV27; TCRdb's assignment of TRBD1 cannot be checked, as there is no DNA. This CDR3 has 15 amino acids. Germline V gives CDR1 MNHEY, CDR2 SMNVEV (reference sequence). CDR3 region: CASAPGQVTYNEQFF.

The V and J genes are TRBV5-4 and TRBJ2-7; checking the TCRdb D call of TRBD1 is not possible without DNA. This CDR3 has 16 amino acids. Germline V gene sequence: CDR1 SGHNT, CDR2 YYREEE (reference sequence). The CDR3 protein is CASSLEGHRSGNEQYF. Using reference TRBV5-4 and TRBJ2-7 for the parts outside the CDR3, the full variable domain is ETGVTQSPTHLIKTRGQQVTLRCSSQSGHNTVSWYQQALGQGPQFIFQYYREEENGRGNFPPRFSGLQFPNYSSELNVNALELDDSALYLCASSLEGHRSGNEQYFGPGTRLTVT.

The chain employs TRBV3-1 and TRBJ2-2. Germline V gives CDR1 LGHDT, CDR2 YNNKEL (reference sequence). The CDR3 sequence is 15 residues long. The CDR3 here is CASSQYQLNTGELFF.

The chain combines TRBV7-9 with TRBJ2-7. The germline V gene has CDR1 SEHNR and CDR2 FQNEAQ (reference sequence). The CDR3 loop spans 13 amino acids. CDR3 in amino acids: CASRNRELYEQYF.

The chain has TRBV29-1 and TRBJ2-7; there is no DNA to check the TCRdb D call of TRBD2. The CDR3 totals 13 residues. Germline values: CDR1 SQVTM, CDR2 ANQGSEA. CDR3: CSVVGQADYEQYF.

The chain recombines TRBV7-2 with TRBJ2-5. CDR1 SGHTA and CDR2 FQGNSA come from the germline V gene. This CDR3 has 15 residues. This chain's CDR3 is CASSLTQAMAETQYF.

V is TRBV6-5 and J is TRBJ2-7; TCRdb calls TRBD1, which cannot be checked without DNA. The CDR3 spans 12 residues. Per the germline V gene, CDR1 is MNHEY and CDR2 is SVGAGI. This chain's CDR3 is CASSSPGSEQYF.

V and J are TRBV6-2 or TRBV6-3 and TRBJ1-1; TCRdb reports TRBD1, a call that lacks DNA to check it against. CDR1 MNHEY and CDR2 SVGEGT come from the germline V gene. The CDR3 extends over 15 amino acids. CDR3 in amino acids: CASSYSDRSKGEAFF.

The CDR3: CSARATGVSYGYTF. The chain combines TRBV20-1 with TRBJ1-2; TCRdb calls TRBD1, which cannot be checked without DNA. Germline V gene sequence: CDR1 DFQATT, CDR2 SNEGSKA (reference sequence). The CDR3 is 14 amino acids.

V is TRBV10-3 and J is TRBJ2-1. Germline values: CDR1 ENHRY, CDR2 SYGVKD. This CDR3 region has 12 residues. The CDR3 loop is CAISEANNEQFF.

J is TRBJ2-3 and V is TRBV14. The CDR3 extends over 13 amino acids. CDR1 and CDR2 (germline): SGHDN, FVKESK. CDR3 protein: CASSRRHTDTQYF.

CDR3: CSATGLAGVGPSPYNEQFF. The chain couples TRBV20-1 to TRBJ2-1; TCRdb calls TRBD2, which cannot be checked without DNA. Looked up from germline, CDR1 is DFQATT and CDR2 is SNEGSKA (reference sequence). The CDR3 loop spans 19 amino acids.

The rearrangement links TRBV4-2 to TRBJ2-1; there is no DNA to check the TCRdb D call of TRBD2. CDR3 length: 19 residues. Germline V gene lookup returns CDR1 LGHNA and CDR2 YNFKEQ. The CDR3 sequence: CASSQAGLAGGRSYNEQFF.

This rearrangement joins TRBV6-2 or TRBV6-3 to TRBJ2-3; TCRdb indicates TRBD2, and absent DNA this call remains unverified. Germline V gene lookup returns CDR1 MNHEY and CDR2 SVGEGT. This CDR3 spans 15 amino acids. The CDR3 reads CASRLAGGALDTQYF.

The chain has TRBV20-1 and TRBJ2-7. The CDR3 is 14 residues long. The germline CDR1 and CDR2 sequences are DFQATT and SNEGSKA (reference sequence). CDR3 sequence: CSATIDSYLYEQYF.

This chain uses TRBV30 with TRBJ1-4; there is no DNA to check the TCRdb D call of TRBD1. The CDR3 covers 17 residues. Germline CDR1 GTSNPN, CDR2 SVGIG (reference sequence). CDR3 sequence: CACPIGQGDRTNEKLFF.

The rearrangement links TRBV29-1 to TRBJ2-7; without DNA, the TCRdb call of TRBD1 cannot be checked. The length of the CDR3 is 12 residues. From germline, CDR1 is SQVTM and CDR2 ANQGSEA. The chain's CDR3 is CSVAPRVGEQYF.

V usage is TRBV9 and J usage is TRBJ1-3. Germline CDR1 is SGDLS and CDR2 is YYNGEE. The CDR3 sequence is 15 residues long. CDR3 loop: CASSVGGTAGNTIYF.

The rearrangement links TRBV6-5 to TRBJ2-5; the TCRdb call, TRBD2, lacks DNA for checking. The CDR3 has 15 residues. From germline, CDR1 is MNHEY and CDR2 SVGAGI. The CDR3 sequence: CASSYGEGYQETQYF.

This rearrangement joins TRBV4-3 to TRBJ1-2. The CDR3 covers 15 residues. CDR1 and CDR2 from the germline V gene are LGHNA and YSLEER. This chain's CDR3 is CASSQVAGGNYGYTF.

The chain carries TRBV29-1 and TRBJ1-1. CDR3 length equals 12 residues. CDR1 is SQVTM and CDR2 is ANQGSEA in the germline V gene. CDR3: CSVVFLNTEAFF.

The V call is TRBV12-3 or TRBV12-4, the J call TRBJ1-2; lacking DNA, the TRBD1 call made by TCRdb goes unchecked. There are 14 residues in the CDR3. The CDR3 sequence is CASTPPTGSYGYTF.